This is a list of T cell receptor beta chains from one sample in a study of a mutant IDH1 vaccine in newly diagnosed glioma. Sequenced by immunoSEQ multiplex PCR; TCRdb stores in-frame clones only, minus some. The sample lists approximately 66,000 clones; 84% were seen once. Antigens of these TCRs are unknown. The material sequenced was PBMCs, taken from a glioma patient whose treatment included an IDH1 peptide vaccine. Receptors were obtained from a young man with glioma. CDR3s include the opening cysteine and the closing phenylalanine or tryptophan. A D gene is named only where the DNA matches it firmly. A row's size may be missing; if present it is once, few, many or a size class.

NA	TRBV27	15	TRBJ2-1	NA	TGTGCCAGCAGTTTAAGATCCTCTATCTACAATGAGCAGTTCTTC	CASSLRSSIYNEQFF
NA	TRBV28	14	TRBJ1-1	NA	TGTGCCAGCAGTTTATCCTACCAGAACACTGAAGCTTTCTTT	CASSLSYQNTEAFF
NA	TRBV5-1	16	TRBJ1-1	NA	TGCGCCAGCAGACTTGCGGAGGGGGGCTACGGGGGTGAAGCTTTCTTT	CASRLAEGGYGGEAFF
NA	TRBV7-2	14	TRBJ2-7	TRBD1	TGTGCCAGCAGCTTAGTTGAGGGGGCGGGCGAGCAGTACTTC	CASSLVEGAGEQYF
NA	TRBV9	16	TRBJ2-5	TRBD2	TGTGCCAGCAGCGTAGCAGGGACTAGCGGGATAAAGACCCAGTACTTC	CASSVAGTSGIKTQYF
NA	TRBV29-1	12	TRBJ1-1	NA	TGCAGCGTCGCTACGATGAACACTGAAGCTTTCTTT	CSVATMNTEAFF
NA	TRBV5-1	13	TRBJ1-5	NA	TGCGCCAGCAGCTTGTATAGCAATCAGCCCCAGCATTTT	CASSLYSNQPQHF
NA	TRBV5-1	17	TRBJ2-3	TRBD2	TGCGCCAGCAGCTTGGGACTAGCGGGAGGCCCCTCAGATACGCAGTATTTT	CASSLGLAGGPSDTQYF
NA	TRBV19	13	TRBJ1-5	NA	TGTGCCAGTAGTTCCTCCATCTATCAGCCCCAGCATTTT	CASSSSIYQPQHF
NA	TRBV4-2	15	TRBJ2-7	NA	TGTGCCAGCAGCCAAGTAGCGGACGCGTTCTACGAGCAGTACTTC	CASSQVADAFYEQYF
once	TRBV6-5	11	TRBJ1-2	NA	TGTGCCAGCAGTTCAGGGGATGGCTACACCTTC	CASSSGDGYTF
NA	TRBV29-1	13	TRBJ1-2	NA	TGCAGCGTTGTAGGGGACGTTCGTATTGGCTACACCTTC	CSVVGDVRIGYTF
NA	TRBV4-1	13	TRBJ1-1	NA	TGCGCCAGCAGCCGACAGATGAACACTGAAGCTTTCTTT	CASSRQMNTEAFF
NA	TRBV6-5	12	TRBJ1-4	NA	TGTGCCAGCAGGCGGGGGGGGGAAAAACTGTTTTTT	CASRRGGEKLFF
NA	TRBV5-1	13	TRBJ2-7	NA	TGCGCCAGCAGCTTGGAGGATTCCTACGAGCAGTACTTC	CASSLEDSYEQYF
NA	TRBV29-1	12	TRBJ1-2	TRBD1	TGCAGCGCCCAGACAGGGAACTATGGCTACACCTTC	CSAQTGNYGYTF